Listed below are T cell receptor beta chains from one sample, sequenced in a study of monozygotic twins with inflammatory bowel disease. TCRdb reanalyzed the 5' RACE reads and collapses them to one entry per CDR3 protein, without DNA. The sample's table shows roughly 150,000 distinct CDR3 sequences. Sequenced material: blood. These TCRs come from a human donor with ulcerative colitis or Crohn's disease, or a healthy co-twin of an affected twin (not recorded which). Each CDR3 is given with its conserved first and last residue. The order of the fields is V gene, J gene, CDR3 protein.

V: TRBV30
J: TRBJ2-5
CDR3: CAWTGGGAQYF

V: TRBV20-1
J: TRBJ1-5
CDR3: CSAHTLTGQPQHF

V: TRBV12-3/TRBV12-4
J: TRBJ2-1
CDR3: CASSLVSGRENEQFF

V: TRBV27
J: TRBJ1-5
CDR3: CASSDRGYDQPQHF

V: TRBV7-8
J: TRBJ2-6
CDR3: CASTGTGGPTGGANVLTF

V: TRBV6-1
J: TRBJ2-1
CDR3: CAISREQYAYNEQFF

V: TRBV18
J: TRBJ1-3
CDR3: CASSPNTAGGSGNTIYF

V: TRBV29-1
J: TRBJ2-1
CDR3: CSCSEDSGAPYNEQFF

V: TRBV28
J: TRBJ1-2
CDR3: CASSSSTRYGYTF

V: TRBV29-1
J: TRBJ2-3
CDR3: CSVVLAVVTDTQYF

V: TRBV10-3
J: TRBJ1-4
CDR3: CAISWSKGGEKLFF

V: TRBV20-1
J: TRBJ2-1
CDR3: CSAILEGAPGYNEQFF

V: TRBV5-1
J: TRBJ2-2
CDR3: CASSPLERSTGELFF

V: TRBV5-1
J: TRBJ2-7
CDR3: CASSLRTSGSRGGNF

V: TRBV20-1
J: TRBJ2-7
CDR3: CSAGYSYEQYF

V: TRBV12-3/TRBV12-4
J: TRBJ2-7
CDR3: CASSLGTLYEQYF

V: TRBV12-3/TRBV12-4
J: TRBJ1-2
CDR3: CASSLGRTPGYTF

V: TRBV4-1
J: TRBJ2-1
CDR3: CASSQSAAYLRFF

V: TRBV7-9
J: TRBJ2-1
CDR3: CASSLPGINEQFF

V: TRBV29-1
J: TRBJ2-1
CDR3: CSVPQGSYNEQFF

V: TRBV5-1
J: TRBJ2-1
CDR3: CASSGRTSGTTSYNEQFF

V: TRBV7-9
J: TRBJ1-2
CDR3: CASRTHRETYGYTF

V: TRBV5-1
J: TRBJ2-5
CDR3: CASQDRANGETQYF

V: TRBV4-3
J: TRBJ2-3
CDR3: CASSQDNLAGGFPQYF

V: TRBV14
J: TRBJ2-1
CDR3: CASSQYRGSFDEQFF

V: TRBV28
J: TRBJ2-1
CDR3: CASRSVGTVSYNEQFF

V: TRBV28
J: TRBJ2-7
CDR3: CASSFGGRTAYEQYF

V: TRBV11-3
J: TRBJ2-2
CDR3: CASSPYGGVPGELFF

V: TRBV12-3/TRBV12-4
J: TRBJ1-2
CDR3: CASTRANYGYTF

V: TRBV29-1
J: TRBJ2-3
CDR3: CSDRTSVDTQYF

V: TRBV20-1
J: TRBJ2-7
CDR3: CSARKDSGTYEQYF

V: TRBV20-1
J: TRBJ1-2
CDR3: CSAQPPGTPQYGYTF

V: TRBV9
J: TRBJ2-1
CDR3: CASSASGISYNEQFF

V: TRBV28
J: TRBJ2-3
CDR3: CASTQRLSTDTQYF

V: TRBV20-1
J: TRBJ2-5
CDR3: CSARTSGRETQYF

V: TRBV7-3
J: TRBJ2-6
CDR3: CASSSGLSGANVLTF

V: TRBV27
J: TRBJ1-1
CDR3: CASSLRPGNTEAFF

V: TRBV12-3/TRBV12-4
J: TRBJ1-4
CDR3: CASSLTGSVTSTNEKLFF

V: TRBV5-4
J: TRBJ2-5
CDR3: CASSAGTPFGETQYF

V: TRBV5-1
J: TRBJ1-4
CDR3: CASSLRTGGLNEKLFF

V: TRBV10-3
J: TRBJ2-1
CDR3: CAISESSRGAYNEQFF

V: TRBV7-9
J: TRBJ2-7
CDR3: CASSLDGTVDSYEQYF

V: TRBV6-1
J: TRBJ2-1
CDR3: CASSETGSSYNEQFF

V: TRBV20-1
J: TRBJ2-3
CDR3: CSATLSPSGGTDTQYF

V: TRBV7-2
J: TRBJ2-2
CDR3: CASGFSRGGELFF